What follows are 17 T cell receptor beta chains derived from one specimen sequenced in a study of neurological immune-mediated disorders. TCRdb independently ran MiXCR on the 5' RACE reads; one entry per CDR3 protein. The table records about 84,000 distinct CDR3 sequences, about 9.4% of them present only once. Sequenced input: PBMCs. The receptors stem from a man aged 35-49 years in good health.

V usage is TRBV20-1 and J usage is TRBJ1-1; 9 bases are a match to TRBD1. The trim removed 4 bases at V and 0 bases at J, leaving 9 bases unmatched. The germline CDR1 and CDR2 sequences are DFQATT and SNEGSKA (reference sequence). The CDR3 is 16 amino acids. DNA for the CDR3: TGCAGTGCTACACAGGGGGCTTCGGCCATGAACACTGAAGCTTTCTTT. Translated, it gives CSATQGASAMNTEAFF.

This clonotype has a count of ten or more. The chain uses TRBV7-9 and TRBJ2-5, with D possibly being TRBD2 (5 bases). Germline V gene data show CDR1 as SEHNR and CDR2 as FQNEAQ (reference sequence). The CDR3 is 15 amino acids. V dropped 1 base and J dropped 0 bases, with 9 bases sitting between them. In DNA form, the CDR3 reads TGTGCCAGCAGCTTAGTGGCTAGCTACCAAGAGACCCAGTACTTC. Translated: CASSLVASYQETQYF.

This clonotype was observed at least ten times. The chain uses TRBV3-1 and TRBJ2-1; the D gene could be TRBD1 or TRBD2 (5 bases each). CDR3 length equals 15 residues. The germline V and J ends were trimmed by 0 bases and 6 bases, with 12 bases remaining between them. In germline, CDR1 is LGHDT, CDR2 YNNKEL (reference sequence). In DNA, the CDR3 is TGTGCCAGCAGCCAAGAAGGGACGTGGGGCAATGAGCAGTTCTTC. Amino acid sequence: CASSQEGTWGNEQFF.

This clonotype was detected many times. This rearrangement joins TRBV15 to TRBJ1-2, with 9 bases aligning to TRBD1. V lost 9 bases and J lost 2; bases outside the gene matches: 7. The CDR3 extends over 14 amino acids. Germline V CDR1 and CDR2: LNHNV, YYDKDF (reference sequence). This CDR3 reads CATSTGTGNYGYTF. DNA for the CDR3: TGTGCCACGAGTACCGGGACAGGGAACTATGGCTACACCTTC.

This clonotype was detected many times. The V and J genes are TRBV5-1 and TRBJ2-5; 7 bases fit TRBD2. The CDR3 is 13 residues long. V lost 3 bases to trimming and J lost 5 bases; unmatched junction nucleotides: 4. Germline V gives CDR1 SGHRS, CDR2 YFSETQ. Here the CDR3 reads CASSWEGGETQYF. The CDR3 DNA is TGCGCCAGCAGCTGGGAGGGAGGGGAGACCCAGTACTTC.

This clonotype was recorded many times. CDR3 region: CASSQDTGLSYEQYF. CDR3 DNA sequence: TGTGCCAGCAGCCAGGACACAGGTCTCTCCTACGAGCAGTACTTC. V usage is TRBV5-5 and J usage is TRBJ2-7, with a weak D call TRBD1 (5 bases). The CDR3 length is 15 residues. Germline V gene lookup returns CDR1 SGHKS and CDR2 YYEKEE (reference sequence). Trimming took 4 bases from V and 0 from J, leaving 14 bases between them.

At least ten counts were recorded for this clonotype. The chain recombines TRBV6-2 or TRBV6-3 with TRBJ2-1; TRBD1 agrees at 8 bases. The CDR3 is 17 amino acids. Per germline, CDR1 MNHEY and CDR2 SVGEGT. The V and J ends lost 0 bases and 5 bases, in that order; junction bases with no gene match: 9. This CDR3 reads CASSYSLGRTGNNEQFF. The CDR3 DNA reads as TGTGCCAGCAGTTACTCGCTGGGCAGGACAGGGAACAATGAGCAGTTCTTC.

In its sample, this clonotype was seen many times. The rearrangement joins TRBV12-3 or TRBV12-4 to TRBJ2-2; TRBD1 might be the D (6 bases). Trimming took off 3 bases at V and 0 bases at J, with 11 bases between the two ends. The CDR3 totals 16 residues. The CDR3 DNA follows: TGTGCCAGCAGTTTCGGAAGGGGGTCGAACACCGGGGAGCTGTTTTTT. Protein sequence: CASSFGRGSNTGELFF.

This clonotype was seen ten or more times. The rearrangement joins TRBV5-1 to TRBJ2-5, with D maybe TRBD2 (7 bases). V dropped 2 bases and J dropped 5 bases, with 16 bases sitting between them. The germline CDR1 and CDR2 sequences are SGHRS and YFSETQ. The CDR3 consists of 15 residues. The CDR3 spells CASSFGDIGGETQYF. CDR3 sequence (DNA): TGCGCCAGCAGCTTTGGGGACATCGGGGGGGAGACCCAGTACTTC.

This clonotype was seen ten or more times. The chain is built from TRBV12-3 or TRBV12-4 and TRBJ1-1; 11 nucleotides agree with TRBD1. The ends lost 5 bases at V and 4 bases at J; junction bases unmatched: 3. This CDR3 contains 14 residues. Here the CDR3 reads CASSTGTGGTEAFF. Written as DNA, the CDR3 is TGTGCCAGCAGTACCGGGACAGGGGGCACTGAAGCTTTCTTT.

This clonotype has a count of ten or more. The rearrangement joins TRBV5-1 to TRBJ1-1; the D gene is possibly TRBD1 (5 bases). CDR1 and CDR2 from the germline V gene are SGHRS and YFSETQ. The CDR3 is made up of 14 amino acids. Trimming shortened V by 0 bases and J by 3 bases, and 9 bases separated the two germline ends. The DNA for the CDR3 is TGCGCCAGCAGCTTGGCGGGGGAGGACACTGAAGCTTTCTTT. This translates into CASSLAGEDTEAFF.

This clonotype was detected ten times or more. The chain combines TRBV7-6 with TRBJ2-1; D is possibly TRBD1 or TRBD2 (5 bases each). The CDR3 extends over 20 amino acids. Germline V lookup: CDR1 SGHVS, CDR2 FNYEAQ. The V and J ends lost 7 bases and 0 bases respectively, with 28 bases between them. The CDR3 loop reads CASNHSLSLSGDRSYNEQFF. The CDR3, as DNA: TGTGCCAGCAACCACTCCCTCTCATTATCCGGGGACCGCTCCTACAATGAGCAGTTCTTC.

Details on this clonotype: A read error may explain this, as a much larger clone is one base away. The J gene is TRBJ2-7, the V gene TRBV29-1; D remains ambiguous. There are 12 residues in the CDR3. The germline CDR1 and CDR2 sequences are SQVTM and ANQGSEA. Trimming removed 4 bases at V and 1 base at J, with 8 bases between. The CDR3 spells CSVGVVSYEQYF. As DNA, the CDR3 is TGCAGCGTTGGGGTTGTATCCTACGAGCAGTACTTC.

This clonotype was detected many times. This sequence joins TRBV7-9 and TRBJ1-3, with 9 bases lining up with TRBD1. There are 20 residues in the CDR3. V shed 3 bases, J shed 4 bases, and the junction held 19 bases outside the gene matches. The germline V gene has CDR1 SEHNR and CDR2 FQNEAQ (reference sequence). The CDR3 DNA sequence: TGTGCCAGCAGCTTCCCCTTGGGATCCGGGACAGGGCACAAAGGAAACACCATATATTTT. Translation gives CASSFPLGSGTGHKGNTIYF. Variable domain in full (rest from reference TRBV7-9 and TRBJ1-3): DTGVSQNPRHKITKRGQNVTFRCDPISEHNRLYWYRQTLGQGPEFLTYFQNEAQLEKSRLLSDRFSAERPKGSFSTLEIQRTEQGDSAMYLCASSFPLGSGTGHKGNTIYFGEGSWLTVV.

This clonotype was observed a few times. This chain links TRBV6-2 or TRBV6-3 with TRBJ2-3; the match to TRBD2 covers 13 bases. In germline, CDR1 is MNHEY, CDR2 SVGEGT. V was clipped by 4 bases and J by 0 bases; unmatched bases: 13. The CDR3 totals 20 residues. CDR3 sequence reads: CASSSPGLAGTSASTDTQYF. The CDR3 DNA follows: TGTGCCAGCAGTTCACCGGGACTAGCGGGGACGTCCGCTAGCACAGATACGCAGTATTTT.

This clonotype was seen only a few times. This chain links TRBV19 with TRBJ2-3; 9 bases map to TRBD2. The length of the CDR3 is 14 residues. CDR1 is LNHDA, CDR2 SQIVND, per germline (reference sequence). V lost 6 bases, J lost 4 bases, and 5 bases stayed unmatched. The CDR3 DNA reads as TGTGCCAGTAGCGCTAGCGGGGTCCCAGATACGCAGTATTTT. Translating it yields CASSASGVPDTQYF.

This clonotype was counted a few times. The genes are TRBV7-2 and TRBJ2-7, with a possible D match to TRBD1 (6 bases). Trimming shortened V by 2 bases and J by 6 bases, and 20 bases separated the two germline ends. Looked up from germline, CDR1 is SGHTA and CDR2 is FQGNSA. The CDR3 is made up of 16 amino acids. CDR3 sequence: CASSLQAVLTGSEQYF. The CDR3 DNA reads TGTGCCAGCAGCTTACAGGCAGTCCTAACAGGGAGCGAGCAGTACTTC.